The clone carrying this T cell receptor beta chain has a single count. The antigen remains unidentified. This sample was included in a study of cytomegalovirus exposure and HLA in healthy donors. Study results and caveats: The study listed under 200 cytomegalovirus-associated TCR beta chains. Rare TCR sequences dominated, though some public TCRs recurred in many donors. Reports credit the classifier with highly specific, highly sensitive diagnosis of cytomegalovirus status.

The donors were members of the validation cohort comprising some 130 subjects, separate from the roughly 700-subject first cohort. The repertoire was sequenced with immunoSEQ multiplex PCR; TCRdb's copy has only in-frame clones and lacks some. The sample includes under 95,000 clones, around 90% of them seen just once. This CDR3 spans 14 amino acids. The V and J ends lost 1 base and 5 bases respectively, with 11 bases between them. CDR1 and CDR2 (germline): LGHNA, YNFKEQ. Sequenced input: PBMCs. J is TRBJ2-5 and V is TRBV4-2, with a tentative D call TRBD2 (5 bases). The clonotype originates from a man aged 25-45 years in good health and CMV-seronegative. The CDR3 sequence: CASSQVGGGETQYF. CDR3 sequence (DNA): TGTGCCAGCAGCCAAGTGGGTGGCGGGGAGACCCAGTACTTC.